Listed below are T cell receptor beta chains from one sample, sequenced in a study of a mutant IDH1 vaccine in newly diagnosed glioma. Using immunoSEQ multiplex PCR, the repertoire was profiled, and TCRdb retains in-frame clones only, with some absent. The profile shows about 56,000 clones, around 83% of them singletons. No antigen has been identified for these receptors. The material was PBMCs, obtained from a glioma patient whose treatment included an IDH1 peptide vaccine. These receptors were collected from a woman between 45 and 60 years old with glioma. The CDR3 runs from the conserved cysteine through the conserved F or W. The order of the fields is D gene, V gene, clone size, J gene, CDR3 DNA, CDR3 protein. D genes are given only for firm matches. Rows give clone size only sometimes, using once, few, many, or a class for an expanded clone.

>TRBD2|TRBV5-6|NA|TRBJ2-3
TGTGCCAGCAGCTTGGGGCGGCGTCTGGGCGGGGGAAGCACAGATACGCAGTATTTT
CASSLGRRLGGGSTDTQYF
>TRBD2|TRBV25-1|NA|TRBJ2-7
TGTGCCAGCAGTGGAGTTTTTAGCGGGGGGGCCTGGGAGCAGTACTTC
CASSGVFSGGAWEQYF
>NA|TRBV29-1|NA|TRBJ1-6
TGCAGCGTTAGAGGGGGAAGCTCCTATAATTCACCCCTCCACTTT
CSVRGGSSYNSPLHF
>TRBD1|TRBV12-5|NA|TRBJ1-2
TGTGCTAGTGGTTTGGAACAGGGGGCCTTACGGGGCTACACCTTC
CASGLEQGALRGYTF
>TRBD1|TRBV5-6|NA|TRBJ1-6
TGTGCCAGCAGAATTCGAGGGACAGGGAACCATTCACCCCTCCACTTT
CASRIRGTGNHSPLHF
>TRBD1|TRBV5-5|NA|TRBJ2-7
TGTGCCAGCAGGTCCGGGACAGGGGTCCCCGAGCAGTACTTC
CASRSGTGVPEQYF
>TRBD1|TRBV4-2|NA|TRBJ1-4
TGTGCCAGCAGCCGTTCGACAGGGGATAATGAAAAACTGTTTTTT
CASSRSTGDNEKLFF
>NA|TRBV9|NA|TRBJ1-1
TGTGCCAGCAGCGTAGGTCAAACCCTGAACACTGAAGCTTTCTTT
CASSVGQTLNTEAFF
>TRBD1|TRBV19|NA|TRBJ1-5
TGTGCCAGTCAGAGACAGGGGCCGGGGCAGCCCCAGCATTTT
CASQRQGPGQPQHF
>NA|TRBV10-3|NA|TRBJ1-1
TGTGCCATCAGTGCGGGACAAATGAACACTGAAGCTTTCTTT
CAISAGQMNTEAFF
>NA|TRBV30|NA|TRBJ1-4
TGTGCCTGGAGCATAGTGGTGGAAAAACTGTTTTTT
CAWSIVVEKLFF
>NA|TRBV28|NA|TRBJ1-5
TGTGCCAGCAGTTTTAGTGGGGTATTGAATCAGCCCCAGCATTTT
CASSFSGVLNQPQHF
>NA|TRBV2|NA|TRBJ2-5
TGTGCCAGCAGTGATGGAGACGACAGTTCAGAAGAGACCCAGTACTTC
CASSDGDDSSEETQYF
>NA|TRBV6-5|NA|TRBJ2-5
TGTGCCAGCAGCCACGACAGGAACCAAGAGACCCAGTACTTC
CASSHDRNQETQYF
>NA|TRBV6-1|NA|TRBJ1-1
TGTGCCAGCAGTGAGGGCGGATTGAACACTGAAGCTTTCTTT
CASSEGGLNTEAFF
>NA|TRBV4-1|NA|TRBJ1-5
TGCGCCAGCAGCCAAGATTTGGGGGAGAGTCAGCCCCAGCATTTT
CASSQDLGESQPQHF
>NA|TRBV5-1|few|TRBJ2-1
TGCGCCAGCAGTTTTGACCCAAAGGATGAGCAGTTCTTC
CASSFDPKDEQFF
>NA|TRBV5-1|NA|TRBJ2-5
TGCGCCAGCAGCTTGGTAGAGGGTCGGTTTCTGGAGACCCAGTACTTC
CASSLVEGRFLETQYF
>NA|TRBV2|NA|TRBJ2-1
TGTGCCAGCAGCTATTCACAGCCGAGGGGCGCGCAGTTCTTC
CASSYSQPRGAQFF
>TRBD1|TRBV2|NA|TRBJ1-1
TGTGCCAGCAGGAGAGACAGGGGGTTCGACACTGAAGCTTTCTTT
CASRRDRGFDTEAFF
>NA|TRBV4-1|NA|TRBJ1-1
TGCGCCAGCAGCCGGTACGTTTTGAACGCTGAAGCTTTCTTT
CASSRYVLNAEAFF
>NA|TRBV4-1|NA|TRBJ2-7
TGCGCCAGCAGCCAAGATCGGGGTCTAGCCTACGAGCAGTACTTC
CASSQDRGLAYEQYF
>NA|TRBV10-2|NA|TRBJ1-1
TGCGCCAGCCTATCCAGGGGCAACACTGAAGCTTTCTTT
CASLSRGNTEAFF
>NA|TRBV2|NA|TRBJ2-7
TGTGCCAGCAGCGCCACAGGGTTAGCCTCCTACGAGCAGTACTTC
CASSATGLASYEQYF
>NA|TRBV19|NA|TRBJ1-2
TGTGCCAGTACCCTACAGGGACCTAACTATGGCTACACCTTC
CASTLQGPNYGYTF
>NA|TRBV7-6|NA|TRBJ1-1
TGTGCCAGCAGCTTAGGGCAGGGAAACACTGAAGCTTTCTTT
CASSLGQGNTEAFF
>NA|TRBV4-1|NA|TRBJ2-7
TGCGCCAGCAGCCCTCCGGACAGCTACGAGCAGTACTTC
CASSPPDSYEQYF
>NA|TRBV6-5|NA|TRBJ1-1
TGTGCCAGCAGTTACTCTACAAGGGCCACTGAAGCTTTCTTT
CASSYSTRATEAFF
>NA|TRBV9|NA|TRBJ1-3
TGTGCCAGCAGCAAAGGGGATTCGGGAAACACCATATATTTT
CASSKGDSGNTIYF
>NA|TRBV6-1|NA|TRBJ1-2
TGTGCCAGCAGTGTGCAAGGGCGCGAAGGCTACACCTTC
CASSVQGREGYTF
>NA|TRBV7-2|NA|TRBJ1-5
TGTGCCAGCAGCACGACAGAAGGTGGGCCCCAGCATTTT
CASSTTEGGPQHF
>TRBD1|TRBV5-1|NA|TRBJ1-2
TGCGCCAGCAGCTATGGGACAGGGGAAACGTATGGCTACACCTTC
CASSYGTGETYGYTF
>TRBD1|TRBV29-1|NA|TRBJ1-5
TGCAGCGTTCGGTCGGGACAGGATCGGCCCCAGCATTTT
CSVRSGQDRPQHF
>NA|TRBV7-2|NA|TRBJ1-1
TGTGCCAGCAGCTTTTCCGTGAACACTGAAGCTTTCTTT
CASSFSVNTEAFF
>NA|TRBV4-1|NA|TRBJ2-5
TGCGCCAGCAGCCAAGATCCAGGGAGGACCCAGTACTTC
CASSQDPGRTQYF
>TRBD1|TRBV7-9|NA|TRBJ1-2
TGTGCCAGCAGCTTGCAGGGGGTAGATGGCTACACCTTC
CASSLQGVDGYTF
>NA|TRBV29-1|NA|TRBJ1-5
TGCAGCGTCGTAGGGGCAGCTAATCAGCCCCAGCATTTT
CSVVGAANQPQHF
>TRBD1|TRBV5-1|NA|TRBJ1-6
TGCGCCAGCAGCTGGGGGGACAGGGAAAATTCACCCCTCCACTTT
CASSWGDRENSPLHF
>TRBD1|TRBV7-3|NA|TRBJ1-6
TGTGCCAGCAGGTCGGGACAGGGTAATTCACCCCTCCACTTT
CASRSGQGNSPLHF
>TRBD2|TRBV7-3|NA|TRBJ2-1
TGTGCCAGCAGCCCGTCACTAGCGGGGTACCATGAGCAGTTCTTC
CASSPSLAGYHEQFF
>NA|TRBV4-3|NA|TRBJ2-7
TGCGCCAGCAGCCAAGAAGAGAGCTCCTACGAGCAGTACTTC
CASSQEESSYEQYF
>NA|TRBV27|NA|TRBJ2-2
TGTGCCAGCAGTTTTCAGACTCGTACCGGGGAGCTGTTTTTT
CASSFQTRTGELFF
>NA|TRBV7-9|NA|TRBJ2-3
TGTGCCAGCAGCTTAGCGGGAGCAGATACGCAGTATTTT
CASSLAGADTQYF
>NA|TRBV10-3|NA|TRBJ2-6
TGTGCCATCAGCCGGGACGAAGGCTCTGGGGCCAACGTCCTGACTTTC
CAISRDEGSGANVLTF
>NA|TRBV18|few|TRBJ1-1
TGTGCCAGCTCATTTCAGGGTGACACTGAAGCTTTCTTT
CASSFQGDTEAFF
>NA|TRBV2|few|TRBJ1-5
TGTGCCAGCAGCGCGAGAGGGCAGCCCCAGCATTTT
CASSARGQPQHF
>NA|TRBV10-3|once|TRBJ2-7
TGTGCCATCAGTGAGTCAACGGGATTCTACGAGCAGTACTTC
CAISESTGFYEQYF
>NA|TRBV9|NA|TRBJ1-1
TGTGCCAGCAGCGTAGGACAGGCCGGAAGAGCTTTCTTT
CASSVGQAGRAFF
>NA|TRBV5-4|NA|TRBJ2-2
TGTGCCAGCAGCTCCCCCGCCGGGGAGCTGTTTTTT
CASSSPAGELFF
>NA|TRBV10-3|NA|TRBJ1-5
TGTGCCACTGGAGGTGGCAATCAGCCCCAGCATTTT
CATGGGNQPQHF
>NA|TRBV6-5|NA|TRBJ1-2
TGTGCCAGCAGTTACTCTTACGAGAAGGGAACATACACCTTC
CASSYSYEKGTYTF
>NA|TRBV19|NA|TRBJ2-5
TGTGCCAGTAGTCCCCGCGAAGGGGGGGAGACCCAGTACTTC
CASSPREGGETQYF
>NA|TRBV19|NA|TRBJ1-6
TGTGCCAGTAGCCAGGGAAATATCGTAAGATCACCCCTCCACTTT
CASSQGNIVRSPLHF
>NA|TRBV19|few|TRBJ1-1
TGTGCCAGTAGGAGGCCGAACACTGAAGCTTTCTTT
CASRRPNTEAFF
>NA|TRBV29-1|NA|TRBJ1-5
TGCAGCGTTTGGGAAGGGAGTCTAGGTCAGCCCCAGCATTTT
CSVWEGSLGQPQHF
>TRBD1|TRBV10-3|NA|TRBJ1-4
TGTGCCATCAGTGAGTCGAGTTTTTCGGGGACAGGGCCTGAAAAACTGTTTTTT
CAISESSFSGTGPEKLFF
>NA|TRBV6-5|few|TRBJ1-4
TGTGCCAGCAGTTATGGACGGAATGAAAAACTGTTTTTT
CASSYGRNEKLFF
>NA|TRBV29-1|NA|TRBJ2-7
TGCAGCGTCCCTGCGGGACCCCAAGGGCAGTACTTC
CSVPAGPQGQYF
>NA|TRBV9|NA|TRBJ2-2
TGTGCCAGCAGCGTAGGGAAGGGCGCGAACACCGGGGAGCTGTTTTTT
CASSVGKGANTGELFF
>NA|TRBV30|NA|TRBJ1-3
TGTGCCTCCGGGGGCGGAAACACCATATATTTT
CASGGGNTIYF